Following are 23 T cell receptor beta chains from one sample sequenced in a study of T-cell reconstitution after alpha-beta-depleted transplantation in children (dated by TCRdb to about 2016). The library was made by PCR. TCRdb records Illumina HiSeq 2500 as the sequencer. TCR library preparation used molecular barcoding, with unique molecular identifiers applied to normalize quantification of the TCRbeta repertoire. The public reads were reanalyzed by TCRdb: fastp trimming at Q25, MiXCR alignment, in-frame beta chains only. Rows matching on CDR3 protein sequence are summarized as one entry with the most common DNA and genes. The sample contains a few hundred thousand distinct CDR3 sequences, roughly 20% of them found a single time. Jointly, the top ten make up 3.8% of the sample. Here the sequenced sample was PBMCs from the stem cell graft donor, taken from the stem cell graft. The receptors come from a human donor who donated a stem cell graft to a child with acute myeloid leukemia.

This clonotype occurred a few times. This chain joins TRBV6-1 and TRBJ2-7; 7 bases map to TRBD2. The CDR3 loop spans 16 amino acids. The germline gives CDR1 MNHNS, CDR2 SASEGT. J was trimmed by 2 bases and V by 5 bases; bases with no gene match: 12. CDR3 region: CASSTYGSGIPYEQYF. Here the CDR3 DNA reads TGTGCCAGCAGTACGTATGGGAGCGGGATTCCCTACGAGCAGTACTTC.

This clonotype has only a few counts. This chain joins TRBV12-3 or TRBV12-4 and TRBJ1-5, with 7 bases that match TRBD1. V was pared by 4 bases and J by 7 bases, with 7 bases of the junction left unmatched. The CDR3 totals 14 residues. Here the CDR3 reads CASSSSRGSQPQHF. The CDR3, as DNA: TGTGCCAGCAGTTCCTCCAGGGGGAGCCAGCCCCAGCATTTT.

V gene TRBV7-9 combines with J gene TRBJ2-1, with 8 positions matching TRBD2. CDR1 and CDR2 from the germline V gene are SEHNR and FQNEAQ (reference sequence). The CDR3 length is 15 residues. V shed 1 base, J shed 3 bases, and the junction held 2 bases outside the gene matches. The CDR3 loop is CASSLDGTSYNEQFF. CDR3 bases: TGTGCCAGCAGCTTAGACGGGACTAGCTACAATGAGCAGTTCTTC. The complete variable domain, with remaining parts taken from reference TRBV7-9 and TRBJ2-1, reads DTGVSQNPRHKITKRGQNVTFRCDPISEHNRLYWYRQTLGQGPEFLTYFQNEAQLEKSRLLSDRFSAERPKGSFSTLEIQRTEQGDSAMYLCASSLDGTSYNEQFFGPGTRLTVL.

Only one count was recorded for this clonotype. V and J are TRBV27 and TRBJ2-7; 7 bases agree with TRBD1. Trimming removed 0 bases from V and 3 bases from J; junction bases left unmatched: 8. Looked up from germline, CDR1 is MNHEY and CDR2 is SMNVEV (reference sequence). This CDR3 comprises 16 residues. The CDR3 here is CASSLSTPGGYYEQYF. The CDR3 DNA reads as TGTGCCAGCAGTTTATCCACCCCAGGGGGTTACTACGAGCAGTACTTC.

The chain uses TRBV29-1 and TRBJ2-7; possibly TRBD2 for D (6 bases). The CDR3 length is 13 residues. Germline values: CDR1 SQVTM, CDR2 ANQGSEA. The V gene lost 7 bases and the J gene lost 6 bases, with 19 bases spanning the gap. CDR3 in DNA: TGCAGCGCCTCGGAGGGGTCCCCCACCGAGCAGTACTTC. It encodes CSASEGSPTEQYF.

The chain links TRBV12-3 or TRBV12-4 to TRBJ2-6, with D hard to call. Between the trimmed V and J ends, which lost 3 bases and 0 bases, there was a span of 6 bases. The CDR3 contains 15 residues. CDR3 loop: CASSFRPSGANVLTF. The DNA of the CDR3 is TGTGCCAGCAGTTTTCGGCCCTCTGGGGCCAACGTCCTGACTTTC.

This clonotype was seen a few times. The chain couples TRBV5-1 to TRBJ2-7; D gene uncertain. Germline assignment: CDR1 SGHRS and CDR2 YFSETQ. V was cut by 0 bases and J by 5 bases, with 6 bases left in between. The length of the CDR3 is 12 residues. The CDR3 loop is CASSLADNEQYF. CDR3 sequence (DNA): TGCGCCAGCAGCTTGGCCGACAACGAGCAGTACTTC.

J is TRBJ2-1 and V is TRBV9; 9 bases fit TRBD2. This CDR3 contains 14 residues. The J segment lost 7 bases and the V segment lost 0 bases, leaving 2 bases of the junction unmatched. Germline V gene sequence: CDR1 SGDLS, CDR2 YYNGEE. The CDR3 loop is CASSVGGLANEQFF. CDR3 sequence (DNA): TGTGCCAGCAGCGTAGGGGGACTAGCTAATGAGCAGTTCTTC.

This sequence joins TRBV24-1 and TRBJ2-1, with D maybe TRBD1 (5 bases). The CDR3 spans 15 residues. Germline V CDR1 and CDR2: KGHDR, SFDVKD. V was cut by 4 bases and J by 1 base, with 10 bases left in between. The CDR3 loop is CATSEEGVSYNEQFF. CDR3 nucleotide sequence: TGTGCCACCAGTGAGGAAGGGGTGTCCTACAATGAGCAGTTCTTC.

The rearrangement joins TRBV7-9 to TRBJ2-7; 12 nucleotides line up with TRBD2. In germline, CDR1 is SEHNR, CDR2 FQNEAQ (reference sequence). The CDR3 has 15 amino acids. V dropped 5 bases and J dropped 2; count of bases not matched to a gene: 4. CDR3 region: CASSKRLAGAYEQYF. The CDR3 DNA reads TGTGCCAGCAGCAAAAGACTAGCGGGAGCCTACGAGCAGTACTTC.

This clonotype came up many times. The V call is TRBV29-1, the J call TRBJ2-1; D is unclear. V lost 3 bases and J 4 bases, leaving 13 bases between the germline ends. This CDR3 has 14 residues. Germline V gene lookup returns CDR1 SQVTM and CDR2 ANQGSEA. DNA of the CDR3: TGCAGCGTTGAGGCCCTAGGGCCTTACAATGAGCAGTTCTTC. Its protein is CSVEALGPYNEQFF.

This clonotype was picked up many times. V and J are TRBV12-3 or TRBV12-4 and TRBJ2-1, with 11 bases identical to TRBD2. The CDR3 has 17 residues. After removal of 5 bases from V and 3 bases from J, the junction contained 9 bases not matched to a gene. CDR3 bases: TGTGCCAGCAGTCCCTTAACTAGCGGGAGAGGCTACAATGAGCAGTTCTTC. Protein: CASSPLTSGRGYNEQFF.

The CDR3 nucleotides are TGTGCCAGCGTCAGTGGGGGGGGGCTATGGACTGAAGCTTTCTTT. Amino acid sequence: CASVSGGGLWTEAFF. The V gene is TRBV7-2, the J gene TRBJ1-1, with a tentative D call TRBD1 (6 bases). V lost 8 bases, J lost 5 bases, and 21 bases lay in between. Germline V lookup: CDR1 SGHTA, CDR2 FQGNSA. This CDR3 has 15 residues. The full variable domain, completed using reference TRBV7-2 and TRBJ1-1, is GAGVSQSPSNKVTEKGKDVELRCDPISGHTALYWYRQSLGQGLEFLIYFQGNSAPDKSGLPSDRFSAERTGGSVSTLTIQRTQQEDSAVYLCASVSGGGLWTEAFFGQGTRLTVV.

This clonotype turned up a few times. The rearrangement uses TRBV5-1 and TRBJ2-5; 12 nucleotides agree with TRBD2. Germline CDR1 and CDR2: SGHRS and YFSETQ. The V and J ends lost 4 bases and 4 bases, in that order; junction bases with no gene match: 5. The CDR3 length is 15 residues. This chain's CDR3 is CASSVLAGGGETQYF. CDR3 sequence (DNA): TGCGCCAGCAGCGTACTAGCGGGAGGCGGAGAGACCCAGTACTTC.

This clonotype occurred many times. The chain joins TRBV25-1 to TRBJ2-7; D not certain. V lost 2 bases to trimming and J lost 2 bases, with 4 bases between them. Germline assignment: CDR1 MGHDK and CDR2 SYGVNS. This CDR3 region has 12 residues. The CDR3 DNA sequence: TGTGCCAGCAGTGAAGTAGCCTACGAGCAGTACTTC. Amino acid sequence: CASSEVAYEQYF.

This clonotype was counted a few times. The J gene is TRBJ2-1, the V gene TRBV12-3 or TRBV12-4; 16 positions match TRBD2. The V segment lost 6 bases and the J segment 5 bases; nucleotides outside the gene matches: 7. The length of the CDR3 is 17 residues. CDR3 amino acids: CASRLGLAGGGNNEQFF. CDR3 DNA sequence: TGTGCCAGCAGGCTGGGACTAGCGGGAGGGGGTAACAATGAGCAGTTCTTC.

This clonotype appeared a few times. The genes are TRBV4-3 and TRBJ1-4; D is perhaps TRBD1 (5 bases). The CDR3 spans 13 residues. Germline V lookup: CDR1 LGHNA, CDR2 YSLEER. V shed 1 base and J shed 10 bases, with 10 bases lying between them. The CDR3: CASSQGGKAKLFF. CDR3 DNA: TGCGCCAGCAGCCAAGGGGGGAAGGCAAAACTGTTTTTT.

The V call is TRBV29-1, the J call TRBJ2-1; 10 bases agree with TRBD2. CDR1 is SQVTM, CDR2 ANQGSEA, per germline. The CDR3 covers 16 residues. Trimming cost V 0 bases and J 5 bases; bases outside gene matches: 7. The CDR3 spells CSVEDRSGRANNEQFF. CDR3 DNA sequence: TGCAGCGTTGAAGATCGGAGCGGGAGGGCCAACAATGAGCAGTTCTTC.

The chain combines TRBV5-1 with TRBJ2-7; D tentatively fits TRBD1 or TRBD2 (5 bases each). The CDR3 has 15 amino acids. V dropped 4 bases and J dropped 5 bases, with 19 bases sitting between them. The germline gives CDR1 SGHRS, CDR2 YFSETQ. For the CDR3, the DNA is TGCGCCAGCAGCACGGGGACCCCGAGGGACCACGAGCAGTACTTC. Translation gives CASSTGTPRDHEQYF.

This clonotype was observed a few times. This chain joins TRBV20-1 and TRBJ2-4; 7 bases are a match to TRBD2. The CDR3 runs 13 residues. The V and J ends lost 1 base and 6 bases, in that order; junction bases with no gene match: 3. Germline V gene data show CDR1 as DFQATT and CDR2 as SNEGSKA (reference sequence). The CDR3 DNA follows: TGCAGTGCTAGAGCGGGAGGTGGAAACATTCAGTACTTC. Protein product: CSARAGGGNIQYF.

This clonotype was seen a handful of times. The chain recombines TRBV6-5 with TRBJ2-7; D remains ambiguous. The CDR3 has 11 residues. V lost 3 bases and J 5 bases, leaving 5 bases between the germline ends. From germline, CDR1 is MNHEY and CDR2 SVGAGI. CDR3 sequence (DNA): TGTGCCAGCAGTTATATCAACGAGCAGTACTTC. It is translated as CASSYINEQYF.

In this sample, this clonotype turned up a few times. The rearrangement uses TRBV15 and TRBJ2-7, with D possibly being TRBD1 or TRBD2 (6 bases each). The CDR3 is 15 residues long. Trimming cost V 0 bases and J 1 base, with 10 bases left between them. Germline-derived CDR1 and CDR2 are LNHNV and YYDKDF (reference sequence). In DNA, the CDR3 is TGTGCCACCAGCAGAGATAGGGGGGCGTCCTACGAGCAGTACTTC. Its protein product is CATSRDRGASYEQYF.

This chain uses TRBV12-5 with TRBJ2-7; 8 bases match TRBD2. Germline V gene sequence: CDR1 LGHNT, CDR2 FRNRAP. V lost 2 bases, J lost 2 bases, and 2 bases stayed unmatched. The CDR3 is 14 amino acids. The CDR3 region is CASGLWGLAYEQYF. The CDR3 nucleotides are TGTGCTAGTGGTTTGTGGGGACTAGCCTACGAGCAGTACTTC.